A single T cell receptor beta chain is shown here with its context. MiXCR, run by TCRdb on the RT-PCR reads, gives a single entry per CDR3 protein. Among 650,000 to 800,000 distinct CDR3 sequences listed, 14% were seen once. The V and J ends lost 0 bases and 2 bases respectively, with 9 bases between them. This CDR3 is built from 15 residues. Germline V lookup: CDR1 SGHTA, CDR2 FQGNSA. This receptor was identified in a female donor in good health, serving as a healthy control. The rearrangement uses TRBV7-2 and TRBJ2-3; D is perhaps TRBD2 (5 bases). Sequenced: memory CD4+ T cells from blood. CDR3 protein: CASSLAPGNTDTQYF. In DNA, the CDR3 is TGTGCCAGCAGCTTAGCGCCGGGGAACACAGATACGCAGTATTTT.